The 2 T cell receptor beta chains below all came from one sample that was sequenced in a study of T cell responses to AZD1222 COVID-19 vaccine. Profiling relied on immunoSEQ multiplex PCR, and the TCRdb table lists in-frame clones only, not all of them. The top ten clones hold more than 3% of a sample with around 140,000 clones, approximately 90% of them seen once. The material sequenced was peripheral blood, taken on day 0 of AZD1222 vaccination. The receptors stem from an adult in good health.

CDR3 region: CASSSLGSSNQPQHF. The CDR3 bases are TGTGCCAGTAGTTCCTTGGGGAGTAGCAATCAGCCCCAGCATTTT. The V gene is TRBV19, the J gene TRBJ1-5; D remains unclear. CDR1 LNHDA and CDR2 SQIVND come from the germline V gene (reference sequence). Trimming removed 5 bases from V and 0 bases from J, with 11 bases in between. The CDR3 runs to 15 residues.

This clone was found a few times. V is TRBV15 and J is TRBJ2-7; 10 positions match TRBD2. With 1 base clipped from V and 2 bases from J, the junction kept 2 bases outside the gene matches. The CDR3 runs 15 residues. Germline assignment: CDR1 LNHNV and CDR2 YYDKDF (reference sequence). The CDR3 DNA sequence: TGTGCCACCAGCAGAGGGACTAGCGGTACCTACGAGCAGTACTTC. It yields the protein CATSRGTSGTYEQYF.